This TCR beta chain was captured in a study of breast tumors, draining lymph nodes, adjacent tissues. Findings and limits, study-wide: Compared with basal-like, luminal-like tumors shared significantly more repertoire with nontumor tissue. That most tumor T cells come from lymph nodes remained unproven.

TCRdb processed the multiplex PCR reads anew with MiXCR; each CDR3 protein has one entry. The sample has roughly 70,000 distinct CDR3 sequences; less than 50% are singletons. This clonotype has only one observation. Its target is not known. From germline, CDR1 is DFQATT and CDR2 SNEGSKA (reference sequence). CDR3 length: 13 residues. V trimming: 1 base; J trimming: 7 bases; junction bases outside the gene matches: 2. The material sequenced was breast tumor tissue. V is TRBV20-1 and J is TRBJ1-4; 8 nucleotides agree with TRBD1. This receptor was taken from a female donor with breast cancer. Some clones in this sample may be carry-over from other donors' samples. CDR3 DNA sequence: TGCAGTGCTAGAGGGACAGGGCTTGAAAAACTGTTTTTT. This translates into CSARGTGLEKLFF.